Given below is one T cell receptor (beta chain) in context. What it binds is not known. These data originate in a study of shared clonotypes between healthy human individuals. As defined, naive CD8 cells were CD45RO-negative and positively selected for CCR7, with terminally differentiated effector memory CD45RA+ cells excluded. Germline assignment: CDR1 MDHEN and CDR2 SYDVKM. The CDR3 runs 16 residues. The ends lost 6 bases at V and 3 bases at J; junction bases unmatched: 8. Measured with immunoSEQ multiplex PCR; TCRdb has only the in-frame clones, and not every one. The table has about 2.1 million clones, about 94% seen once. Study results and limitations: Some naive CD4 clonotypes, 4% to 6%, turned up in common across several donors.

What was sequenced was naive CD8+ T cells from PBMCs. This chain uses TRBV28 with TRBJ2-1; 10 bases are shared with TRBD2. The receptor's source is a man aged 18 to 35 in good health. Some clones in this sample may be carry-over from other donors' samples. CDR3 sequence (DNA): TGTGCCAGCAGCCCAAGGACTAGCGGATTCTACAATGAGCAGTTCTTC. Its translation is CASSPRTSGFYNEQFF.